The TCR beta chain under discussion was sequenced for a study of blood T cell repertoires in COVID-19. The method was immunoSEQ multiplex PCR; TCRdb's version includes in-frame clones alone and lacks a portion of them. The sample records roughly 220,000 clones, 70% to 90% being singletons. The CDR3 length is 14 residues. Trimming took off 6 bases at V and 4 bases at J, with 16 bases between the two ends. Per the germline V gene, CDR1 is SGHDT and CDR2 is YYEEEE. This clonotype originated in a young man who had recovered from COVID-19. Sequences were obtained from peripheral blood. The chain has TRBV5-6 and TRBJ1-2, with D hard to call. The CDR3 DNA reads TGTGCCAGCAACTCAGTGTCAGGTACCTATGGCTACACCTTC. It is translated as CASNSVSGTYGYTF.